Presented here are 3 T cell receptor beta chains from one specimen sequenced in a study of blood T cell repertoires in COVID-19. The assay was immunoSEQ multiplex PCR, and TCRdb's table has in-frame clones only and misses some. The table records about 200,000 clones, more than 85% of them present only once. The sample comprised peripheral blood. The receptors derive from a woman aged 45-65 years with COVID-19, enrolled during active disease.

This rearrangement joins TRBV13 to TRBJ2-1; a possible D gene is TRBD2 (6 bases). CDR1 and CDR2 from the germline V gene are PRHDT and FYEKMQ (reference sequence). This CDR3 spans 14 amino acids. V gave up 3 bases and J gave up 0 bases, with 6 bases separating them. For the CDR3, the DNA is TGTGCCAGCAGCTTGGAGGGCTCCTACAATGAGCAGTTCTTC. This encodes CASSLEGSYNEQFF.

For the CDR3, the DNA is TGTGCCAGCAGGACTACCGGGACTTCCACTGAAGCTTTCTTT. Amino acid sequence: CASRTTGTSTEAFF. This chain connects TRBV28 to TRBJ1-1, with a weak D call TRBD1 (5 bases). With 6 bases removed from V and 4 bases from J, the gap between germline ends came to 15 bases. The CDR3 runs 14 residues. Germline CDR1 and CDR2: MDHEN and SYDVKM.

V and J are TRBV2 and TRBJ1-2, with 10 bases lining up with TRBD1. The CDR3 consists of 13 residues. Germline V gene data show CDR1 as SNHLY and CDR2 as FYNNEI. The trim removed 6 bases at V and 4 bases at J, leaving 2 bases unmatched. The CDR3 here is CASRGQGTYGYTF. DNA for the CDR3: TGTGCCAGCAGGGGACAGGGGACCTATGGCTACACCTTC.